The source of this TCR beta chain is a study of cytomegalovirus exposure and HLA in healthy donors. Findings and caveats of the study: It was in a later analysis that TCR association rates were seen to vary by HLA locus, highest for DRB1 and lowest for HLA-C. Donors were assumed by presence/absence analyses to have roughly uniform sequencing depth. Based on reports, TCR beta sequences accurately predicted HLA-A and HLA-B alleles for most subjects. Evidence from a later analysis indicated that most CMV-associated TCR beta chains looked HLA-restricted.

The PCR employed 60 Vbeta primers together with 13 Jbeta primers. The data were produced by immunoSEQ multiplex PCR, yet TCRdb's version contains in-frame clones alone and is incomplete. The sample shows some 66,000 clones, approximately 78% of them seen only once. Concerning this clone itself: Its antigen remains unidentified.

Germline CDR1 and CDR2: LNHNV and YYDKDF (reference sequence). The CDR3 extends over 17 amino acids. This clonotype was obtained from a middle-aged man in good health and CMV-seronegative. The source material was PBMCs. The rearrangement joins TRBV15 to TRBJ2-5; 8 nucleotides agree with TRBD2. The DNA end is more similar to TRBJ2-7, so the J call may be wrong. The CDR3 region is CATSRDVRTSGSYEQYF. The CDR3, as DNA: TGTGCCACCAGCAGAGATGTAAGAACTAGCGGCTCCTACGAGCAGTACTTC.